The clone carrying this T cell receptor (beta chain) was recorded a few times. This sample was included in a study of T cells in Graves' hyperthyroidism and ophthalmopathy. Deletions cut 4 bases from V and 9 bases from J, with 22 bases between. Germline-derived CDR1 and CDR2 are SGHNT and YYREEE (reference sequence). This CDR3 is built from 15 residues. There were TCR beta CDR3 regions amplified from RNA transcripts. An initial round of RT-PCR targeting the TCR CDR3 relied on the HTBI primer set. TCRdb re-analysed the multiplex PCR reads in MiXCR, keeping a single row per CDR3 protein. The data contain fewer than 600,000 distinct CDR3 sequences, approximately 15% of them singletons.

The chain is built from TRBV5-4 and TRBJ2-5, with D possibly TRBD2 on 7 matching bases. Specimen: blood. This clonotype was sampled from a woman aged 18-29 years with Graves' hyperthyroidism. The CDR3 protein is CASSTGGSFGRAQYF. CDR3 nucleotide sequence: TGTGCCAGCAGCACCGGGGGCAGCTTTGGGAGGGCCCAGTACTTC.